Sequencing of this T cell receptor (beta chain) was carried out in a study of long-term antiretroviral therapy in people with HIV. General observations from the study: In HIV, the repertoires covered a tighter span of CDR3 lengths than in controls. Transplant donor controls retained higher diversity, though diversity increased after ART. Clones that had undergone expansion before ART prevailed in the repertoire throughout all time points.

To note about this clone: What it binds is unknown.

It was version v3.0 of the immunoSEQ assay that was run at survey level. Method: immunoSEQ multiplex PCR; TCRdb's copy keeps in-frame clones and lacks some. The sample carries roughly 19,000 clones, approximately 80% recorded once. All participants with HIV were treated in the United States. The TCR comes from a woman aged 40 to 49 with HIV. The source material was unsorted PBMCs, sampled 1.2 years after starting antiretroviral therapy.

This CDR3 is CASAQGGNTEAFF. CDR3 in DNA: TGTGCCAGCGCGCAGGGAGGTAACACTGAAGCTTTCTTT. J is TRBJ1-1 and V is TRBV9, with D tentatively TRBD1 (5 bases). V dropped 7 bases and J dropped 2 bases, with 12 bases sitting between them. CDR1 is SGDLS and CDR2 is YYNGEE in the germline V gene. This CDR3 is built from 13 residues.